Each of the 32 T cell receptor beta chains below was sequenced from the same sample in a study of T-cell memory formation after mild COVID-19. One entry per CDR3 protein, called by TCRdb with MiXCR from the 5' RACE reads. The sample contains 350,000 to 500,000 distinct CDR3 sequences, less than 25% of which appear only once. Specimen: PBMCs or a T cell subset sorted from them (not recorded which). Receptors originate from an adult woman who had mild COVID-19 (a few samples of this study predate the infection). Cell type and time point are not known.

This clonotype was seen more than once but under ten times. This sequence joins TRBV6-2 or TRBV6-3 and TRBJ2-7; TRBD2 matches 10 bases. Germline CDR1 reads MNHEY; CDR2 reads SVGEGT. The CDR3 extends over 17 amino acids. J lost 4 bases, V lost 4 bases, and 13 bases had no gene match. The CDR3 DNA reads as TGTGCCAGCAGTTCGCCCCGACAGCGGGAGGGTAGGTACGAGCAGTACTTC. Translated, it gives CASSSPRQREGRYEQYF.

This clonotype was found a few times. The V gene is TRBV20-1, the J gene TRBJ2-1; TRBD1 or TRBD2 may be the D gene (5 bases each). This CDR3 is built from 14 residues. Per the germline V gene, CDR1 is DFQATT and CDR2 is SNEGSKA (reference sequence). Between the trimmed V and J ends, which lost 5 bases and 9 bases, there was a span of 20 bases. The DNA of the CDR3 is TGCAGTGCTGTAGAACCGGGACGATTGGGTGAGCAGTTCTTC. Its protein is CSAVEPGRLGEQFF.

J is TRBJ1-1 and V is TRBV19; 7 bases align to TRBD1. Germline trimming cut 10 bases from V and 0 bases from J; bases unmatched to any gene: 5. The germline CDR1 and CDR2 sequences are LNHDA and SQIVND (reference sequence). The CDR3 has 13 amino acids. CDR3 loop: CATRGQLNTEAFF. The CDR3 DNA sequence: TGTGCCACCAGGGGACAGCTGAACACTGAAGCTTTCTTT. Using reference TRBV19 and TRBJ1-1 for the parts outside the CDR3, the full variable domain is DGGITQSPKYLFRKEGQNVTLSCEQNLNHDAMYWYRQDPGQGLRLIYYSQIVNDFQKGDIAEGYSVSREKKESFPLTVTSAQKNPTAFYLCATRGQLNTEAFFGQGTRLTVV.

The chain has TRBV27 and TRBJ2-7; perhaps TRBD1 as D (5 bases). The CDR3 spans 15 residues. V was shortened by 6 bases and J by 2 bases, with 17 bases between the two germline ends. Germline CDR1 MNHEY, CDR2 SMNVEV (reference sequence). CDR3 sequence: CASRTPTGRTYEQYF. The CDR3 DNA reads TGTGCCAGCAGGACCCCTACAGGACGAACCTACGAGCAGTACTTC.

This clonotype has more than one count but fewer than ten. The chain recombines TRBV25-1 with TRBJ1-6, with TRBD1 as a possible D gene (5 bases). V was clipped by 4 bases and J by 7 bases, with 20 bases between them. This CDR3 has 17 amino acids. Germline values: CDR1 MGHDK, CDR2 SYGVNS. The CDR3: CASSVGLGVIGNSPLHF. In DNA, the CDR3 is TGTGCCAGCAGTGTCGGACTGGGGGTTATAGGGAATTCACCCCTCCACTTT.

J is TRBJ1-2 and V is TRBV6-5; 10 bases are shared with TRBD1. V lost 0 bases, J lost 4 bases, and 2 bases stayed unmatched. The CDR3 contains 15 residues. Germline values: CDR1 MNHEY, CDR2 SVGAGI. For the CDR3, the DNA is TGTGCCAGCAGTTACTCGGGACAGGGGACCTATGGCTACACCTTC. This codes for CASSYSGQGTYGYTF.

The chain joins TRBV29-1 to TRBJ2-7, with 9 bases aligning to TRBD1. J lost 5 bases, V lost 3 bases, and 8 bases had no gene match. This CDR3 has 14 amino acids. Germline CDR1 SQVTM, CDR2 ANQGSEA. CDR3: CSVDMDRGDHEQYF. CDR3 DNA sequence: TGCAGCGTTGACATGGACAGGGGAGACCACGAGCAGTACTTC.

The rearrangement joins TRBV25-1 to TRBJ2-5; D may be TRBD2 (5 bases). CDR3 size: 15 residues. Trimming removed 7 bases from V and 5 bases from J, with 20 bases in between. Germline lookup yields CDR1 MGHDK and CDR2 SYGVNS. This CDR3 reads CASNVAGGVTETQYF. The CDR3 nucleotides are TGTGCCAGCAACGTAGCCGGAGGCGTAACGGAGACCCAGTACTTC. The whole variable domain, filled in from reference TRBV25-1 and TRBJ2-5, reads EADIYQTPRYLVIGTGKKITLECSQTMGHDKMYWYQQDPGMELHLIHYSYGVNSTEKGDLSSESTVSRIRTEHFPLTLESARPSHTSQYLCASNVAGGVTETQYFGPGTRLLVL.

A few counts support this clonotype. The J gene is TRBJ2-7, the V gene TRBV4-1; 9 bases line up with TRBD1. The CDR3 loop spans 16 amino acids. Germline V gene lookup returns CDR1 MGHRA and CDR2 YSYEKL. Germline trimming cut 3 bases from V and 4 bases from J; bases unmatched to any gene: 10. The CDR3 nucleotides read TGCGCCAGCAGCCATGCCGCCGGGACAGGGTCTTACGAGCAGTACTTC. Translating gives CASSHAAGTGSYEQYF.

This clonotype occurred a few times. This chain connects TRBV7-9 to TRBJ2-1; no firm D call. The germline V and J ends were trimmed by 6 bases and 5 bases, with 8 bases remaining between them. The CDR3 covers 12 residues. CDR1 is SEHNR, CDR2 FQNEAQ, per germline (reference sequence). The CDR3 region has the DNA TGTGCCAGCAGGTGGGGTGACAATGAGCAGTTCTTC. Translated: CASRWGDNEQFF.

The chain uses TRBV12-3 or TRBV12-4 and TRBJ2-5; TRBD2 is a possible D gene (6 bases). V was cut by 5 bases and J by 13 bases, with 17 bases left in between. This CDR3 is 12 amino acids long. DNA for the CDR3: TGTGCCAGCAGTAACGGACTAATTAGTCCGTACTTC. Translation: CASSNGLISPYF.

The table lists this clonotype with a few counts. This chain's CDR3 is CASSALAGEAEQYF. CDR3 DNA sequence: TGTGCCAGCAGCGCACTAGCGGGAGAAGCCGAGCAGTACTTC. The genes are TRBV3-1 and TRBJ2-7, with 11 bases matching TRBD2. Germline V lookup: CDR1 LGHDT, CDR2 YNNKEL (reference sequence). Trimming took 5 bases from V and 6 from J; bases not matched to a gene: 6. This CDR3 is built from 14 residues.

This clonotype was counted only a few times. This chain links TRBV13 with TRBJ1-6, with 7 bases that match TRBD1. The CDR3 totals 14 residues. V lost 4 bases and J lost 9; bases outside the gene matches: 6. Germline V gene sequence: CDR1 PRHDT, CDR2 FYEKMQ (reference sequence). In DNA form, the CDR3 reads TGTGCCAGCAGCTCCCGGACAGGCGTTTCACCCCTCCACTTT. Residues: CASSSRTGVSPLHF.

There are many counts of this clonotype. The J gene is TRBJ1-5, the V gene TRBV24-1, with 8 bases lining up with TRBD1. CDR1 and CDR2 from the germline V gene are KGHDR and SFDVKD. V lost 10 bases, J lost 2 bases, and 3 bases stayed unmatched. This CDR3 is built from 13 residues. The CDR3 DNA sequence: TGTGCCACGCAGGGACAGGGCAATCAGCCCCAGCATTTT. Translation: CATQGQGNQPQHF.

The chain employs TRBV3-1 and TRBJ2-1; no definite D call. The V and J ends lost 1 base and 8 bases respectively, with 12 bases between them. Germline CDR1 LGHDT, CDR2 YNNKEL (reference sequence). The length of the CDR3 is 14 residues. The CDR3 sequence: CASSQGRASDEQFF. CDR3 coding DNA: TGTGCCAGCAGCCAAGGGAGAGCCAGTGATGAGCAGTTCTTC.

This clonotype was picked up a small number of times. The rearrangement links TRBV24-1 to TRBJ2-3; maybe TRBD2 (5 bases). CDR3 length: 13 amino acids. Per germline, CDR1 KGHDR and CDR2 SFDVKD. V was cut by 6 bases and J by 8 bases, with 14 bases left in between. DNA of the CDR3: TGTGCCACCAGTACTAGGAGGCCAGCTACGCAGTATTTT. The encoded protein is CATSTRRPATQYF.

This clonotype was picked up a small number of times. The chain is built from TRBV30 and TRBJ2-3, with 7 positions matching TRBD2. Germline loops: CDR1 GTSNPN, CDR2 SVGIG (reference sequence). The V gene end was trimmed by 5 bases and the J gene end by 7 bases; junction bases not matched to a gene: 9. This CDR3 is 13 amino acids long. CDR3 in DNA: TGTGCCTGGGGACTAGACTTGGCACATACGCAGTATTTT. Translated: CAWGLDLAHTQYF.

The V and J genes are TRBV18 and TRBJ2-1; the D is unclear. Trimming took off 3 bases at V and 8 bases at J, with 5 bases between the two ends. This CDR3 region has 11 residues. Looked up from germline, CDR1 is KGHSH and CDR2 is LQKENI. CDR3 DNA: TGTGCCAGCTCACCTGTGGATGAGCAGTTCTTC. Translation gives CASSPVDEQFF.

Here the CDR3 reads CSAPHKSSYEQYF. As DNA, the CDR3 is TGCAGTGCGCCCCACAAAAGCTCCTACGAGCAGTACTTC. The V and J genes are TRBV20-1 and TRBJ2-7; D is ambiguous. Germline V gene lookup returns CDR1 DFQATT and CDR2 SNEGSKA (reference sequence). This CDR3 has 13 amino acids. The V gene lost 6 bases and the J gene lost 0 bases, with 12 bases spanning the gap.

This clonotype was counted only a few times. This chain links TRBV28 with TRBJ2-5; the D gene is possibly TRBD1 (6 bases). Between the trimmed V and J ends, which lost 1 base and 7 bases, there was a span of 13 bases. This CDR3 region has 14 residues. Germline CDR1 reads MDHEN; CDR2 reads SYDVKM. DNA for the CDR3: TGTGCCAGCAGTTTATCCGGGACAACGGGGACCCAGTACTTC. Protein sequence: CASSLSGTTGTQYF.

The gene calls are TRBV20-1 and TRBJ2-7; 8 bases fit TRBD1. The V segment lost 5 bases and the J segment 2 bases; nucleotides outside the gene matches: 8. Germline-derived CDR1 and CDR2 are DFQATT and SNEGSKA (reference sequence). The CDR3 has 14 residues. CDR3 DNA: TGCAGTGCTCACCGGGACAGGCCCCCCTACGAGCAGTACTTC. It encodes CSAHRDRPPYEQYF.

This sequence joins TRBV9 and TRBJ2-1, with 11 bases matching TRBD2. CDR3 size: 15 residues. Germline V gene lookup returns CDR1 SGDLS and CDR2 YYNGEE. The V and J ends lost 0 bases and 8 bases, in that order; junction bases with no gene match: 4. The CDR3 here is CASSVASGGNDEQFF. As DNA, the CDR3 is TGTGCCAGCAGCGTAGCTAGCGGGGGGAACGATGAGCAGTTCTTC.

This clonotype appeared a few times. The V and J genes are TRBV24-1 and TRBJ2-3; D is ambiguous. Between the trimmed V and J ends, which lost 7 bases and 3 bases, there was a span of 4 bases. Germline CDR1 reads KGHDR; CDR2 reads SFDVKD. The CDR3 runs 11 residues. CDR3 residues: CATRATDTQYF. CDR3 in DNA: TGTGCCACCAGGGCTACAGATACGCAGTATTTT.

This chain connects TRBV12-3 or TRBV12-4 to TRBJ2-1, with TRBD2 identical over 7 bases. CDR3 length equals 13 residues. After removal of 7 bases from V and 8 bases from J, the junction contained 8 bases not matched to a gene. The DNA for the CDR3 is TGTGCCAGCAATGGGGGGGGACTCCATGAGCAGTTCTTC. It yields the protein CASNGGGLHEQFF.

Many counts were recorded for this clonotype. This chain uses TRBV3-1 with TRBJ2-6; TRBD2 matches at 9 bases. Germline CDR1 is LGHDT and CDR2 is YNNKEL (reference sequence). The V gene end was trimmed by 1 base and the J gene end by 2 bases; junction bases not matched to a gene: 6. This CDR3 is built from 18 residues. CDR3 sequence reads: CASSQVAGGTPGANVLTF. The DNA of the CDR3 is TGTGCCAGCAGCCAAGTTGCGGGAGGGACACCTGGGGCCAACGTCCTGACTTTC.

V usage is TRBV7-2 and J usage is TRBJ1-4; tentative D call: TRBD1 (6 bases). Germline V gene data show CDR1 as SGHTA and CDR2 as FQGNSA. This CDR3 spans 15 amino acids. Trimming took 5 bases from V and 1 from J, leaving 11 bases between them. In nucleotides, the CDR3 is TGTGCCAGCAGCCCCCGGACAGTAACTAATGAAAAACTGTTTTTT. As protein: CASSPRTVTNEKLFF. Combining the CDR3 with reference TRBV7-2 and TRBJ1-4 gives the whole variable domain GAGVSQSPSNKVTEKGKDVELRCDPISGHTALYWYRQSLGQGLEFLIYFQGNSAPDKSGLPSDRFSAERTGGSVSTLTIQRTQQEDSAVYLCASSPRTVTNEKLFFGSGTQLSVL.

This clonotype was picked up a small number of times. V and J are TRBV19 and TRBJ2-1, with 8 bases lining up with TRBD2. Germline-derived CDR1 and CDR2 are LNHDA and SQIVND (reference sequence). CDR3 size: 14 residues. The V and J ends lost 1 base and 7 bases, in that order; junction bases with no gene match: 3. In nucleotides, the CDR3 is TGTGCCAGTAGTATAGGACTAGCGAGTAATGAGCAGTTCTTC. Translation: CASSIGLASNEQFF.

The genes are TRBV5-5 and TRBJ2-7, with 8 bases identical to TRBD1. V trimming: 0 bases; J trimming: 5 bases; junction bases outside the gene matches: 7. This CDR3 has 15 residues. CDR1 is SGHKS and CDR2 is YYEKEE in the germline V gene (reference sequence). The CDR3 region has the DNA TGTGCCAGCAGCTTGGGGACAGGGCTGATAAACGAGCAGTACTTC. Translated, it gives CASSLGTGLINEQYF. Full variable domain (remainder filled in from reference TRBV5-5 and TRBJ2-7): DAGVTQSPTHLIKTRGQQVTLRCSPISGHKSVSWYQQVLGQGPQFIFQYYEKEERGRGNFPDRFSARQFPNYSSELNVNALLLGDSALYLCASSLGTGLINEQYFGPGTRLTVT.

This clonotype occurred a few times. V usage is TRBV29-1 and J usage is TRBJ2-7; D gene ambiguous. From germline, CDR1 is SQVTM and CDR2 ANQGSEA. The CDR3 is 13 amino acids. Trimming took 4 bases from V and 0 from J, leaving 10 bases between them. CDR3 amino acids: CSVVAALSYEQYF. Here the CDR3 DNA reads TGCAGCGTTGTTGCGGCCCTCTCCTACGAGCAGTACTTC.

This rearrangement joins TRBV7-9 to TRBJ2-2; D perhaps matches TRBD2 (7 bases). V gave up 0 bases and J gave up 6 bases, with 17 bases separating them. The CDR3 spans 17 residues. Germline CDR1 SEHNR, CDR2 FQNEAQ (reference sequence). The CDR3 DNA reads TGTGCCAGCAGCTTAGCTCCGGGGGGCCCCCTATCCGGGGAGCTGTTTTTT. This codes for CASSLAPGGPLSGELFF.

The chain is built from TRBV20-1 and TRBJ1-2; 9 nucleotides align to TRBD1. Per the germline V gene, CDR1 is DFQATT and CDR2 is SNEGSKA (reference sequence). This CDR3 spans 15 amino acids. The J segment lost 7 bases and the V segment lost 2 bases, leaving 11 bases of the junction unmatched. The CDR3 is CSARLKTGGAGGYTF. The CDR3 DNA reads TGCAGTGCTAGATTAAAAACAGGGGGCGCAGGTGGCTACACCTTC.

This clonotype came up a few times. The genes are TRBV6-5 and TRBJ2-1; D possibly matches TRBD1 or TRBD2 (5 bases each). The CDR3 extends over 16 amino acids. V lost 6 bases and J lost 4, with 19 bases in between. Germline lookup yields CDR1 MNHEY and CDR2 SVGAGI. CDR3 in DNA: TGTGCCAGCAGGAGGGGAACAGTGGGCATTTACAATGAGCAGTTCTTC. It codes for CASRRGTVGIYNEQFF.